The 5 T cell receptor beta chains presented below share a single source sample, sequenced in a study of human T cells and chemical hapten exposure. MiXCR was run by TCRdb on the RACE reads, yielding one entry per CDR3 protein. The sample consists of about 46,000 distinct CDR3 sequences, roughly 4% of them appearing once. Regarding time point: healthy volunteer bleed at 2 weeks. Unfractionated whole blood yielded the extracted total RNA. Material: whole blood. The receptors here all came from a female donor in good health. Some clones in this sample may be carry-over from other donors' samples.

This clonotype has a count of ten or more. This sequence joins TRBV7-9 and TRBJ2-3; no definite D call. The CDR3 has 12 amino acids. V was trimmed by 5 bases and J by 3 bases, leaving 6 bases between them. From germline, CDR1 is SEHNR and CDR2 FQNEAQ (reference sequence). The CDR3 sequence: CASSITTDTQYF. CDR3 sequence (DNA): TGTGCCAGCAGCATTACAACAGATACGCAGTATTTT.

There are many counts of this clonotype. This sequence joins TRBV3-1 and TRBJ1-1; tentatively, D is TRBD1 (5 bases). Germline V gene lookup returns CDR1 LGHDT and CDR2 YNNKEL (reference sequence). The CDR3 runs 13 residues. Trimming stripped 4 bases from V and 4 bases from J, with 10 bases between. CDR3 nucleotides: TGTGCCAGCAGCCCCGGGGGGGGCACTGAAGCTTTCTTT. Amino acid sequence: CASSPGGGTEAFF.

This clonotype has just a few counts. V and J are TRBV6-1 and TRBJ1-1; D gene ambiguous. The CDR3 consists of 15 residues. CDR1 MNHNS and CDR2 SASEGT come from the germline V gene. Trimming shortened V by 3 bases and J by 0 bases, and 11 bases separated the two germline ends. CDR3: CASSENLPVNTEAFF. The CDR3 DNA reads TGTGCCAGCAGTGAGAACCTGCCGGTGAACACTGAAGCTTTCTTT.

The chain recombines TRBV5-4 with TRBJ2-1, with 7 bases identical to TRBD2. Germline CDR1 SGHNT, CDR2 YYREEE (reference sequence). CDR3 size: 15 residues. Trimming cost V 1 base and J 6 bases; bases outside gene matches: 7. CDR3 loop: CASSLKQRGGNEQFF. CDR3 in DNA: TGTGCCAGCAGCTTGAAACAGCGGGGAGGCAATGAGCAGTTCTTC.

This clonotype showed up many times. The CDR3 reads CASSPSFYGGKRSDTQYF. The CDR3, as DNA: TGTGCCAGCAGCCCCAGCTTTTACGGGGGTAAGAGGTCAGATACGCAGTATTTT. The gene calls are TRBV11-2 and TRBJ2-3, with D perhaps matching TRBD2 (6 bases). The germline gives CDR1 SGHAT, CDR2 FQNNGV. The CDR3 spans 18 residues. V gave up 5 bases and J gave up 4 bases, with 25 bases separating them.